Following are 30 T cell receptor beta chains from one sample sequenced in a study of blood T cell repertoires in COVID-19. Only in-frame clones appear in the TCRdb table, and some are missing; sequencing was by immunoSEQ multiplex PCR. This sample has over 60,000 clones; roughly 89% occur once, and the top ten carry approximately 5.8%. The sample taken for sequencing was peripheral blood. These receptors were obtained from a man aged 50-60 years with acute or convalescent COVID-19.

V and J are TRBV5-1 and TRBJ2-5, with 11 bases aligning to TRBD2. V was pared by 1 base and J by 6 bases, with 8 bases of the junction left unmatched. The V gene's germline CDR1 is SGHRS and CDR2 YFSETQ. The CDR3 loop spans 16 amino acids. The CDR3 reads CASSLTSGRSFQTQYF. The CDR3 DNA reads as TGCGCCAGCAGCTTGACTAGCGGGAGATCCTTTCAGACCCAGTACTTC.

This clone was recorded only once. The CDR3 here is CSASRGLDYGYTF. The CDR3 region has the DNA TGCAGTGCTAGTAGGGGTTTAGACTATGGCTACACCTTC. This chain links TRBV20-1 with TRBJ1-2; D perhaps matches TRBD1 (5 bases). The CDR3 sequence is 13 residues long. Germline V gives CDR1 DFQATT, CDR2 SNEGSKA (reference sequence). Between the trimmed V and J ends, which lost 3 bases and 3 bases, there was a span of 11 bases.

V gene TRBV19 combines with J gene TRBJ2-7; 12 bases fit TRBD2. V shed 6 bases and J 12 bases; nucleotides not matched to a gene: 12. Per the germline V gene, CDR1 is LNHDA and CDR2 is SQIVND (reference sequence). The CDR3 contains 14 residues. The CDR3, as DNA: TGTGCCAGTAGCCTCGGACTAGCGGGGCCTCCCTGGTACTTC. Protein sequence: CASSLGLAGPPWYF.

The chain uses TRBV30 and TRBJ2-7; possibly TRBD1 for D (6 bases). Trimming left V 2 bases short and J 1 base short, with 9 bases between. Germline assignment: CDR1 GTSNPN and CDR2 SVGIG (reference sequence). The CDR3 extends over 13 amino acids. The CDR3 DNA follows: TGTGCCTGGAGTTGGGACACGTCCTACGAGCAGTACTTC. The encoded protein is CAWSWDTSYEQYF.

The rearrangement links TRBV9 to TRBJ2-2, with 14 bases fitting TRBD2. CDR3 length equals 21 residues. Germline V gene lookup returns CDR1 SGDLS and CDR2 YYNGEE. The ends lost 0 bases at V and 6 bases at J; junction bases unmatched: 16. The CDR3, as DNA: TGTGCCAGCAGCGTAGTGTCCGGGACTAGCGGGAGAAATAGATGGGCCGGGGAGCTGTTTTTT. This encodes CASSVVSGTSGRNRWAGELFF.

CDR3 region: CASSQGGWAGGRGNTIYF. The CDR3 coding sequence is TGCGCCAGCAGCCAAGGAGGGTGGGCAGGGGGACGTGGAAACACCATATATTTT. The chain uses TRBV4-1 and TRBJ1-3; 7 bases line up with TRBD1. The length of the CDR3 is 18 residues. CDR1 is MGHRA, CDR2 YSYEKL, per germline. The V gene end was trimmed by 1 base and the J gene end by 3 bases; junction bases not matched to a gene: 12.

The rearrangement links TRBV5-1 to TRBJ2-2, with TRBD1 matching over 9 bases. This CDR3 has 15 residues. V was clipped by 1 base and J by 6 bases; unmatched bases: 4. Germline V gene sequence: CDR1 SGHRS, CDR2 YFSETQ. Here the CDR3 reads CASSLFTGGSGELFF. The CDR3 DNA is TGCGCCAGCAGCTTGTTTACAGGGGGCTCCGGGGAGCTGTTTTTT.

The DNA for the CDR3 is TGTGCCAGCAGCTTCTTACAGGGGAACGAGCAGTACTTC. Protein product: CASSFLQGNEQYF. The chain uses TRBV7-8 and TRBJ2-7; TRBD1 matches 7 bases. In germline, CDR1 is SGHVS, CDR2 FQNEAQ. J was trimmed by 5 bases and V by 3 bases; bases with no gene match: 4. CDR3 length: 13 amino acids.

The J gene is TRBJ2-1, the V gene TRBV6-2 or TRBV6-3, with TRBD2 matching 8 bases. Trimming removed 3 bases from V and 4 bases from J; junction bases left unmatched: 8. This CDR3 has 16 residues. Germline values: CDR1 MNHEY, CDR2 SVGEGT. The DNA of the CDR3 is TGTGCCAGCAGTTATACCCCGGGACTAGTATACAATGAGCAGTTCTTC. Its translation is CASSYTPGLVYNEQFF.

The gene calls are TRBV6-5 and TRBJ2-7; 8 bases are a match to TRBD2. CDR3 size: 15 residues. The germline V gene has CDR1 MNHEY and CDR2 SVGAGI. The junction had 1 base not matched to a gene; V was cut back by 0 bases and J by 0 bases. This CDR3 reads CASSYSGTSSYEQYF. CDR3 coding DNA: TGTGCCAGCAGTTACTCCGGGACTAGCTCCTACGAGCAGTACTTC.

A single count supports this clone. The chain recombines TRBV14 with TRBJ2-1; D is unclear. Trimming stripped 6 bases from V and 9 bases from J, with 15 bases between. The length of the CDR3 is 13 residues. Germline assignment: CDR1 SGHDN and CDR2 FVKESK. The CDR3 DNA reads as TGTGCCAGCAGTTCAACCCTCTGGCTTGAGCAGTTCTTC. Its translation is CASSSTLWLEQFF.

CDR3 sequence (DNA): TGTGCCAGCAGTTACGCTCAGGGGCGTAATTCACCCCTCCACTTT. Amino acids: CASSYAQGRNSPLHF. This sequence joins TRBV6-5 and TRBJ1-6, with a tentative D call TRBD1 (6 bases). Trimming removed 2 bases from V and 6 bases from J, with 11 bases in between. The CDR3 has 15 residues. The V gene's germline CDR1 is MNHEY and CDR2 SVGAGI.

The chain links TRBV7-9 to TRBJ1-1; D perhaps matches TRBD1 (5 bases). The CDR3 extends over 13 amino acids. Germline values: CDR1 SEHNR, CDR2 FQNEAQ (reference sequence). Trimming shortened V by 4 bases and J by 5 bases, and 11 bases separated the two germline ends. CDR3 region: CASSWDWGTEAFF. As DNA, the CDR3 is TGTGCCAGCAGCTGGGACTGGGGTACTGAAGCTTTCTTT. The full variable domain, rest sourced from reference TRBV7-9 and TRBJ1-1, is DTGVSQNPRHKITKRGQNVTFRCDPISEHNRLYWYRQTLGQGPEFLTYFQNEAQLEKSRLLSDRFSAERPKGSFSTLEIQRTEQGDSAMYLCASSWDWGTEAFFGQGTRLTVV.

The chain uses TRBV5-6 and TRBJ1-2; weak D call: TRBD1 (5 bases). Germline V gene lookup returns CDR1 SGHDT and CDR2 YYEEEE. This CDR3 region has 12 residues. The V end lost 0 bases, the J end lost 14 bases, and 14 bases lay between the germline ends. The CDR3 protein is CASSLVEGPQTF. CDR3 DNA: TGTGCCAGCAGCTTGGTGGAGGGGCCTCAAACCTTC.

The chain employs TRBV11-2 and TRBJ2-2; maybe TRBD1 (6 bases). Per the germline V gene, CDR1 is SGHAT and CDR2 is FQNNGV. The V gene lost 4 bases and the J gene lost 7 bases, with 16 bases spanning the gap. The CDR3 totals 15 residues. CDR3 sequence: CASSSTGYRIGELFF. The CDR3 DNA reads TGTGCCAGCAGCTCCACAGGGTATAGAATCGGGGAGCTGTTTTTT.

The table lists this clone with a count of one. This chain connects TRBV11-3 to TRBJ2-7, with a possible D match to TRBD2 (6 bases). Trimming pared 10 bases from V and 3 bases from J, leaving 16 bases between. In germline, CDR1 is SGHNT, CDR2 YENEEA. This CDR3 has 13 amino acids. The chain's CDR3 is CATPTVGGYEQYF. The CDR3 bases are TGTGCCACTCCAACTGTGGGGGGCTACGAGCAGTACTTC.

V gene TRBV4-1 combines with J gene TRBJ2-7; tentative D call: TRBD2 (6 bases). V shed 0 bases and J shed 4 bases, with 28 bases lying between them. Germline V gene data show CDR1 as MGHRA and CDR2 as YSYEKL. This CDR3 has 20 amino acids. The CDR3 DNA reads TGCGCCAGCAGCCAAGATATGGCCATACAAGCGGGCCACTTTTCTTACGAGCAGTACTTC. Translated: CASSQDMAIQAGHFSYEQYF.

The chain recombines TRBV9 with TRBJ2-1; 9 positions agree with TRBD2. The V gene's germline CDR1 is SGDLS and CDR2 YYNGEE. The ends lost 4 bases at V and 9 bases at J; junction bases unmatched: 11. This CDR3 has 15 residues. CDR3 sequence reads: CASSQGGREGSEQFF. In DNA form, the CDR3 reads TGTGCCAGCAGCCAAGGTGGGCGGGAGGGCAGTGAGCAGTTCTTC.

In nucleotides, the CDR3 is TGTGCCATCAGTGAGTCAACCGGGGGGGACAGCCAAGAGACCCAGTACTTC. This codes for CAISESTGGDSQETQYF. The chain combines TRBV10-3 with TRBJ2-5, with TRBD2 as a possible D gene (8 bases). V was pared by 0 bases and J by 1 base, with 15 bases between. The germline gives CDR1 ENHRY, CDR2 SYGVKD. CDR3 length: 17 amino acids.

The CDR3 loop reads CASEGAGYTEAFF. For the CDR3, the DNA is TGTGCCAGCGAGGGGGCGGGGTACACTGAAGCTTTCTTT. The chain joins TRBV2 to TRBJ1-1; 7 bases are shared with TRBD1. The CDR3 spans 13 residues. With 8 bases clipped from V and 3 bases from J, the junction kept 6 bases outside the gene matches. Germline V lookup: CDR1 SNHLY, CDR2 FYNNEI.

V is TRBV7-9 and J is TRBJ2-7; 10 nucleotides line up with TRBD1. The junction had 15 bases not matched to a gene; V was cut back by 5 bases and J by 5 bases. CDR3 length: 17 residues. Germline V lookup: CDR1 SEHNR, CDR2 FQNEAQ (reference sequence). In DNA, the CDR3 is TGTGCCAGCAGCCCCCCCCTACCGGACAGGGGGGCCCACGAGCAGTACTTC. This translates into CASSPPLPDRGAHEQYF.

The chain joins TRBV6-5 to TRBJ1-2; 8 bases fit TRBD1. CDR3 length equals 16 residues. Per germline, CDR1 MNHEY and CDR2 SVGAGI. V lost 4 bases, J lost 1 base, and 8 bases stayed unmatched. The CDR3 sequence: CASSLQGGEFNYGYTF. CDR3 nucleotide sequence: TGTGCCAGCAGTTTACAGGGGGGAGAATTTAACTATGGCTACACCTTC.

The rearrangement joins TRBV5-4 to TRBJ2-3, with 9 positions matching TRBD2. The CDR3 is 13 amino acids. Germline values: CDR1 SGHNT, CDR2 YYREEE (reference sequence). CDR3: CVVREGVTDTQYF. The DNA of the CDR3 is TGTGTTGTGCGGGAGGGGGTCACAGATACGCAGTATTTT.

The chain has TRBV18 and TRBJ1-2; D is uncertain. Germline V gives CDR1 KGHSH, CDR2 LQKENI. The ends were cut back, 2 bases at V and 3 bases at J, with 4 bases in the middle. The CDR3 runs 12 residues. CDR3 amino acids: CASSPGDYGYTF. The CDR3 nucleotides read TGTGCCAGCTCACCAGGAGACTATGGCTACACCTTC.

The chain is built from TRBV10-1 and TRBJ1-1; D unresolved. The CDR3 runs 15 residues. Trimming removed 2 bases at V and 5 bases at J, with 15 bases between. From germline, CDR1 is WNHNN and CDR2 SYGVQD (reference sequence). CDR3 residues: CASSEARFGRTEAFF. CDR3 bases: TGCGCCAGCAGTGAGGCGAGGTTTGGGAGAACTGAAGCTTTCTTT.

The chain recombines TRBV4-2 with TRBJ1-5; 10 bases agree with TRBD1. In germline, CDR1 is LGHNA, CDR2 YNFKEQ. With V trimmed by 0 bases and J by 2 bases, 4 bases remained unmatched. There are 17 residues in the CDR3. CDR3 sequence reads: CASSQDRDRGGNQPQHF. CDR3 nucleotides: TGTGCCAGCAGCCAAGACCGGGACAGGGGCGGCAATCAGCCCCAGCATTTT.

The rearrangement joins TRBV5-4 to TRBJ2-7; TRBD1 agrees at 7 bases. CDR3 size: 15 residues. With 0 bases clipped from V and 4 bases from J, the junction kept 7 bases outside the gene matches. Germline lookup yields CDR1 SGHNT and CDR2 YYREEE (reference sequence). The CDR3 sequence: CASSLGGGFGYEQYF. CDR3 coding DNA: TGTGCCAGCAGCTTGGGAGGGGGCTTTGGTTACGAGCAGTACTTC.

The V call is TRBV15, the J call TRBJ1-2, with TRBD1 matching over 9 bases. CDR3 length: 16 amino acids. The ends lost 1 base at V and 5 bases at J; junction bases unmatched: 8. Germline V gives CDR1 LNHNV, CDR2 YYDKDF (reference sequence). CDR3 DNA sequence: TGTGCCACCAGCAGAGCCCTAACAGGGGGCCTATATGGCTACACCTTC. Amino acid sequence: CATSRALTGGLYGYTF.

The chain combines TRBV11-3 with TRBJ1-1; D perhaps matches TRBD1 (5 bases). Germline loops: CDR1 SGHNT, CDR2 YENEEA. Trimming cost V 5 bases and J 2 bases, with 15 bases left between them. The CDR3 totals 15 residues. For the CDR3, the DNA is TGTGCCAGCAGCAAAAACGGGGGTCTCAACACTGAAGCTTTCTTT. Translated, it gives CASSKNGGLNTEAFF.

CDR3 residues: CAISGGRGHANEKLFF. The CDR3 DNA reads as TGTGCCATCAGTGGCGGGAGGGGGCATGCTAATGAAAAACTGTTTTTT. The gene calls are TRBV10-3 and TRBJ1-4, with 7 bases fitting TRBD1. The CDR3 has 16 residues. V gave up 4 bases and J gave up 3 bases; unmatched junction bases: 8. CDR1 and CDR2 (germline): ENHRY, SYGVKD.